The clone carrying this T cell receptor beta chain was seen at least ten times. Its antigen is unidentified. This entry is derived from a study of T cells after posttransplantation cyclophosphamide. Points from the study as a whole: Donor-recipient repertoire similarity was low at 1-2 months, rising over year one. Tissue-infiltrating T cells from skin or gut overlapped little with blood T cells. Recipient CMV seropositivity and CMV reactivation strongly tracked TRB clonality.

Using immunoSEQ multiplex PCR, the repertoire was profiled, and TCRdb retains in-frame clones only, with some absent. The data show roughly 24,000 clones, none appearing only once, with around 7% held by the ten largest. Looked up from germline, CDR1 is SGHTA and CDR2 is FQGNSA. Trimming removed 5 bases from V and 7 bases from J, with 27 bases in between. The CDR3 consists of 18 residues. V gene TRBV7-2 combines with J gene TRBJ2-1, with TRBD2 as a possible D gene (6 bases). This clonotype was sampled from a woman aged 55-75 years in good health, CMV-negative, and a related stem cell transplant donor. The sequencing input was PBMCs. In DNA form, the CDR3 reads TGTGCCAGCAGCCTCCGGGACCGCCAGGCTAGCGCCCAGAATGAGCAGTTCTTC. Amino acid sequence: CASSLRDRQASAQNEQFF.